The 2 T cell receptor beta chains given below trace back to one sample, sequenced in a study of Graves' ophthalmopathy and Graves' hyperthyroidism (dated by TCRdb to between 2018 and 2020). The sequencer listed for this sample is Illumina HiSeq 2000. For repertoire sequencing, the TCR beta CDR3 regions were amplified from RNA transcripts. HTBI primers and the Qiagen OneStep RT-PCR kit were used in a first-round RT-PCR, which was followed by a second-round multiplex PCR, size selection and purification. Starting from the raw public reads, TCRdb applied fastp trimming at Q25, assembled clones with MiXCR and retained in-frame beta chains. CDR3 protein duplicates are merged, each entry listing the most common genes and DNA. Within this sample are under 200,000 distinct CDR3 sequences, with 30% to 45% of them counted one time only. About 5.8% of the sample rests with the top ten. The source material was peripheral blood. These TCRs come from a woman between 40 and 50 years old with Graves' ophthalmopathy. Donor details come from another sample of the same person, matched by shared clones.

The rearrangement uses TRBV7-8 and TRBJ1-5, with a tentative D call TRBD1 (5 bases). CDR3 length: 12 amino acids. CDR1 is SGHVS and CDR2 is FQNEAQ in the germline V gene. V was cut by 5 bases and J by 7 bases, with 9 bases left in between. CDR3 in amino acids: CASSRRQQPQHF. The CDR3 DNA sequence: TGTGCCAGCAGCCGACGACAGCAGCCCCAGCATTTT.

The chain has TRBV5-5 and TRBJ2-5, with D perhaps TRBD2 (6 bases). The CDR3 is made up of 15 amino acids. The V gene lost 5 bases and the J gene lost 5 bases, with 19 bases spanning the gap. Germline V gene lookup returns CDR1 SGHKS and CDR2 YYEKEE (reference sequence). In nucleotides, the CDR3 is TGTGCCAGCAGATCCCGGGACTTGGATCGGGAGACCCAGTACTTC. This codes for CASRSRDLDRETQYF.